A single sample gave rise to the 17 T cell receptor beta chains below, sequenced in a study of T-cell reconstitution after alpha-beta-depleted transplantation in children. Unique molecular identifiers were incorporated during preparation of the TCRbeta library. From the PCR reads, TCRdb called clonotypes with MiXCR, one entry per CDR3 protein. Of about 540,000 distinct CDR3 sequences listed, about 17% are singletons. The sample here was PBMCs from the stem cell graft donor, taken from the stem cell graft. The origin of the receptors is a human donor who donated a stem cell graft to a child with acute lymphoblastic leukemia.

This clonotype was detected only a few times. The chain couples TRBV6-5 to TRBJ2-1; possible D gene TRBD2, 6 bases. The germline gives CDR1 MNHEY, CDR2 SVGAGI. With 2 bases removed from V and 2 bases from J, the gap between germline ends came to 10 bases. The CDR3 is made up of 15 amino acids. CDR3: CASSYRGSTYNEQFF. The CDR3 DNA is TGTGCCAGCAGTTACCGGGGGTCTACCTACAATGAGCAGTTCTTC.

V is TRBV29-1 and J is TRBJ2-7, with D possibly matching TRBD1 (6 bases). CDR3 size: 15 residues. In germline, CDR1 is SQVTM, CDR2 ANQGSEA. V lost 4 bases and J 2 bases, leaving 18 bases between the germline ends. As DNA, the CDR3 is TGCAGCGTTGGTATTTCTCAGGGGAAGCCCTACGAGCAGTACTTC. This encodes CSVGISQGKPYEQYF.

This clonotype has only a few counts. The J gene is TRBJ1-5, the V gene TRBV27; D is undetermined. CDR1 is MNHEY and CDR2 is SMNVEV in the germline V gene (reference sequence). The CDR3 is made up of 15 amino acids. V lost 6 bases, J lost 3 bases, and 15 bases lay in between. CDR3 region: CASSPWPNPNQPQHF. In DNA, the CDR3 is TGTGCCAGCAGCCCCTGGCCCAACCCCAATCAGCCCCAGCATTTT.

This clonotype was counted only a few times. V is TRBV6-9 and J is TRBJ2-3; TRBD2 is a possible D gene (7 bases). The germline V and J ends were trimmed by 4 bases and 4 bases, with 15 bases remaining between them. The CDR3 is 15 amino acids. CDR1 and CDR2 from the germline V gene are MNHGY and SVAAGI. The CDR3 DNA reads as TGTGCCAGCAGTTTGGGGGCGGGAGTCCCAGATACGCAGTATTTT. It encodes CASSLGAGVPDTQYF.

The chain recombines TRBV29-1 with TRBJ2-1; a weak D match, TRBD2 (5 bases). The ends were cut back, 7 bases at V and 2 bases at J, with 15 bases in the middle. The length of the CDR3 is 14 residues. The germline gives CDR1 SQVTM, CDR2 ANQGSEA. DNA of the CDR3: TGCAGCGGGGGTTGGGAGAATCCCTACAATGAGCAGTTCTTC. Residues: CSGGWENPYNEQFF.

This clonotype was seen a handful of times. The rearrangement joins TRBV7-9 to TRBJ2-2; 7 bases agree with TRBD2. V was clipped by 4 bases and J by 4 bases; unmatched bases: 9. CDR3 length: 16 amino acids. Germline V CDR1 and CDR2: SEHNR, FQNEAQ (reference sequence). The CDR3 is CASSSGTIRGTGELFF. The CDR3 DNA reads TGTGCCAGCAGCTCGGGGACTATACGAGGCACCGGGGAGCTGTTTTTT.

V gene TRBV18 combines with J gene TRBJ2-1, with TRBD1 identical over 7 bases. This CDR3 spans 16 amino acids. With 4 bases clipped from V and 5 bases from J, the junction kept 11 bases outside the gene matches. Germline CDR1 reads KGHSH; CDR2 reads LQKENI. The CDR3 nucleotides read TGTGCCAGCTCACTGGTGACGGGACAGATTAACAATGAGCAGTTCTTC. It encodes CASSLVTGQINNEQFF. The whole variable domain, filled in from reference TRBV18 and TRBJ2-1, reads NAGVMQNPRHLVRRRGQEARLRCSPMKGHSHVYWYRQLPEEGLKFMVYLQKENIIDESGMPKERFSAEFPKEGPSILRIQQVVRGDSAAYFCASSLVTGQINNEQFFGPGTRLTVL.

The chain is built from TRBV3-1 and TRBJ1-6, with D possibly matching TRBD1 (6 bases). Germline values: CDR1 LGHDT, CDR2 YNNKEL (reference sequence). This CDR3 is built from 17 residues. V lost 1 base and J lost 4, with 14 bases in between. Here the CDR3 reads CASSQGLQGHYNSPLHF. The DNA of the CDR3 is TGTGCCAGCAGCCAAGGCCTTCAGGGACATTATAATTCACCCCTCCACTTT.

This chain connects TRBV15 to TRBJ2-7, with D perhaps assigned TRBD1 or TRBD2 (5 bases each). Per the germline V gene, CDR1 is LNHNV and CDR2 is YYDKDF (reference sequence). Trimming removed 0 bases at V and 3 bases at J, with 12 bases between. This CDR3 is 15 amino acids long. CDR3 loop: CATSRDTGTFYEQYF. Written as DNA, the CDR3 is TGTGCCACCAGCAGAGATACCGGGACCTTCTACGAGCAGTACTTC.

J is TRBJ2-4 and V is TRBV28; 9 bases are shared with TRBD2. The CDR3 is 15 residues long. Germline trimming cut 2 bases from V and 7 bases from J; bases unmatched to any gene: 6. Looked up from germline, CDR1 is MDHEN and CDR2 is SYDVKM. This CDR3 reads CASSLAGGAGNIQYF. The CDR3 DNA reads TGTGCCAGCAGTTTAGCGGGAGGGGCGGGGAACATTCAGTACTTC.

The chain uses TRBV15 and TRBJ2-1, with D maybe TRBD1 (7 bases). The V and J ends lost 3 bases and 8 bases respectively, with 20 bases between them. Germline V CDR1 and CDR2: LNHNV, YYDKDF (reference sequence). The CDR3 has 16 amino acids. CDR3 nucleotides: TGTGCCACCAGCAGTAACCTAGCGTCGCAGGGGGATGAGCAGTTCTTC. Protein product: CATSSNLASQGDEQFF.

This clonotype occurred a few times. The chain links TRBV20-1 to TRBJ1-1; 7 bases are a match to TRBD1. Germline CDR1 is DFQATT and CDR2 is SNEGSKA (reference sequence). V shed 4 bases, J shed 4 bases, and the junction held 12 bases outside the gene matches. This CDR3 is built from 15 residues. CDR3 nucleotide sequence: TGCAGTGCTACTGCGGGTGGAGGGGGCCTCACTGAAGCTTTCTTT. It is translated as CSATAGGGGLTEAFF.

The CDR3 spells CASSQPGQVEKLFF. CDR3 nucleotides: TGCGCCAGCAGCCAACCGGGACAAGTCGAAAAACTGTTTTTT. V and J are TRBV4-1 and TRBJ1-4; weak D call: TRBD1 (6 bases). This CDR3 contains 14 residues. V lost 2 bases and J 8 bases, leaving 12 bases between the germline ends. The germline gives CDR1 MGHRA, CDR2 YSYEKL.

This clonotype has only a few counts. J is TRBJ1-5 and V is TRBV12-3 or TRBV12-4; 7 bases line up with TRBD1. V shed 0 bases, J shed 4 bases, and the junction held 9 bases outside the gene matches. The CDR3 loop spans 17 amino acids. The CDR3: CASSLAIATGTNQPQHF. The CDR3 DNA follows: TGTGCCAGCAGTTTAGCCATAGCGACAGGGACAAATCAGCCCCAGCATTTT.

The chain couples TRBV3-1 to TRBJ1-2; no clear D. The CDR3 is 13 residues long. Germline assignment: CDR1 LGHDT and CDR2 YNNKEL (reference sequence). The germline V and J ends were trimmed by 0 bases and 5 bases, with 7 bases remaining between them. The CDR3 here is CASSQDPYYGYTF. The CDR3 nucleotides read TGTGCCAGCAGCCAAGATCCCTATTATGGCTACACCTTC. Looking up the rest from reference TRBV3-1 and TRBJ1-2 gives the full variable domain: DTAVSQTPKYLVTQMGNDKSIKCEQNLGHDTMYWYKQDSKKFLKIMFSYNNKELIINETVPNRFSPKSPDKAHLNLHINSLELGDSAVYFCASSQDPYYGYTFGSGTRLTVV.

The chain combines TRBV29-1 with TRBJ1-1, with D possibly TRBD1 on 5 matching bases. V was shortened by 7 bases and J by 4 bases, with 19 bases between the two germline ends. Per germline, CDR1 SQVTM and CDR2 ANQGSEA. The CDR3 extends over 14 amino acids. As DNA, the CDR3 is TGCAGCGCCGCCCGGGATCCCGGGGGCACTGAAGCTTTCTTT. Translating gives CSAARDPGGTEAFF. The full variable domain, with the rest looked up from reference TRBV29-1 and TRBJ1-1, is SAVISQKPSRDICQRGTSLTIQCQVDSQVTMMFWYRQQPGQSLTLIATANQGSEATYESGFVIDKFPISRPNLTFSTLTVSNMSPEDSSIYLCSAARDPGGTEAFFGQGTRLTVV.

This clonotype was counted only a few times. For the CDR3, the DNA is TGTGCCAGCAGTTTAAACGGCAGACGCCAAGAGACCCAGTACTTC. Its protein product is CASSLNGRRQETQYF. The chain is built from TRBV12-3 or TRBV12-4 and TRBJ2-5; no clear D gene. CDR3 length equals 15 residues. Trimming removed 2 bases at V and 1 base at J, with 11 bases between.